The text below deals with one T cell receptor beta chain. Its antigen is unknown. The CDR3 is 17 amino acids. J gave up 4 bases and V 2 bases, and 9 bases lay outside the gene matches. Germline V gene data show CDR1 as SGDLS and CDR2 as YYNGEE. This entry comes from a study of shared clonotypes between healthy human individuals. Points from the study as a whole: Compared with memory subsets, naive subsets generally had larger estimated richness. Compared with clonotypes that all four donors shared, non-shared clonotypes had lower generation probabilities.

The run depth of the assay was deep. Only in-frame clones appear in the TCRdb table, and some are missing; sequencing was by immunoSEQ multiplex PCR. The profile shows roughly 1,100,000 clones, under 80% of them singletons. The receptor was derived from a man younger than 35 in good health. This rearrangement joins TRBV9 to TRBJ2-2; TRBD1 agrees at 9 bases. Sequencing was carried out using memory CD4+ T cells sorted from blood. Subset noted: CD45RA-negative fraction. The chain's CDR3 is CASSVHTGGASTGELFF. Here the CDR3 DNA reads TGTGCCAGCAGCGTGCACACAGGGGGCGCTTCCACCGGGGAGCTGTTTTTT. Together with reference TRBV9 and TRBJ2-2, the CDR3 gives the full variable domain: DSGVTQTPKHLITATGQRVTLRCSPRSGDLSVYWYQQSLDQGLQFLIQYYNGEERAKGNILERFSAQQFPDLHSELNLSSLELGDSALYFCASSVHTGGASTGELFFGEGSRLTVL.